This is a list of T cell receptor beta chains from one sample in a study of siplizumab effects on memory and regulatory T cells. Method: immunoSEQ multiplex PCR; TCRdb's copy keeps in-frame clones and lacks some. The sample yields more than 70,000 clones, approximately 95% seen once. The sequencing input was CD8+ T cells sorted from blood. Source of these receptors: a human donor in good health. CDR3s include the opening cysteine and the closing phenylalanine or tryptophan. Each record gives: V gene, D gene, J gene, clone size, CDR3 DNA, CDR3 protein. The D gene is left open where the match is weak. Some rows have no size entry. The others give once, few or many, or a class for an expanded clone.

TRBV5-4	TRBD1	TRBJ1-1	NA	TGTGCCAGCAGCTACGCGACAGGGGGGAACACTGAAGCTTTCTTT	CASSYATGGNTEAFF
TRBV5-1	NA	TRBJ2-1	NA	TGCGCCAGCAGCTTCTCGGGCGGGGAGCAGTTCTTC	CASSFSGGEQFF
TRBV7-9	NA	TRBJ2-7	NA	TGTGCCAGCAGCTTTGAGACAGAATCCTACGAGCAGTACTTC	CASSFETESYEQYF
TRBV28	NA	TRBJ2-1	NA	TGTGCCACGAAGACAGGTAGCTCCTACAATGAGCAGTTCTTC	CATKTGSSYNEQFF
TRBV6-5	NA	TRBJ2-5	NA	TGTGCCAGCAGCGTAAGGACCTCCCGGATCGAGACCCAGTACTTC	CASSVRTSRIETQYF
TRBV5-1	TRBD2	TRBJ2-1	NA	TGCGCCAGCAGCTTTACTAGCGGGAGCTACAATGAGCAGTTCTTC	CASSFTSGSYNEQFF
TRBV19	TRBD1	TRBJ1-5	NA	TGTGCCAGTAGTATAGCCCCTGACAGGGGGCTTCAGCCCCAGCATTTT	CASSIAPDRGLQPQHF
TRBV5-6	NA	TRBJ1-5	NA	TGTGCCAGCAGCTTAATGACAGGTCGAACTTATAGCAATCAGCCCCAGCATTTT	CASSLMTGRTYSNQPQHF
TRBV9	TRBD2	TRBJ2-3	NA	TGTGCCAGCAGCGTAGAAGCGGGAGGCCCAGATACGCAGTATTTT	CASSVEAGGPDTQYF
TRBV27	NA	TRBJ1-5	NA	TGTGCCAGCAAAGGGACACCCAGCATTAATCAGCCCCAGCATTTT	CASKGTPSINQPQHF
TRBV9	NA	TRBJ1-2	NA	TGTGCCAGCAGCCCGGTAGGGCCAGGGGCTAGGTATGGCTACACCTTC	CASSPVGPGARYGYTF
TRBV5-1	NA	TRBJ2-5	NA	TGCGCCAGCAGGGGCCAAGAGACCCAGTACTTC	CASRGQETQYF
TRBV27	TRBD1	TRBJ2-3	NA	TGTGCCAGCAGTTTGGGACAGGGTTCGGTCAGAGATACGCAGTATTTT	CASSLGQGSVRDTQYF
TRBV5-8	TRBD1	TRBJ2-3	NA	TGTGCCAGCAGCGCGGGACAGGGGGCGATCGGAACAGATACGCAGTATTTT	CASSAGQGAIGTDTQYF
TRBV6-5	NA	TRBJ1-1	NA	TGTGCCAGCAGTTACTCGTCAGGGCTGGGAGCTTTCTTT	CASSYSSGLGAFF
TRBV7-9	NA	TRBJ1-1	NA	TGTGCCACCAGGGAAATGAACACTGAAGCTTTCTTT	CATREMNTEAFF
TRBV6-5	TRBD2	TRBJ2-7	NA	TGTGCCAGCAGTTACTTGGCGGGAGCAAGGGAGCAGTACTTC	CASSYLAGAREQYF
TRBV19	TRBD2	TRBJ2-3	NA	TGTGCCACCCTAGCGGGAAGCACAGATACGCAGTATTTT	CATLAGSTDTQYF
TRBV19	NA	TRBJ2-1	NA	TGTGCCAGTAACGAGGGCTCCTACAATGAGCAGTTCTTC	CASNEGSYNEQFF
TRBV28	NA	TRBJ2-3	NA	TGTGCCAGCAGTTTAGCCAGGGCCACAGATACGCAGTATTTT	CASSLARATDTQYF
TRBV7-9	NA	TRBJ2-3	NA	TGTGCCAGCAGCTTAGGTAGCGGAAGCACAGATACGCAGTATTTT	CASSLGSGSTDTQYF
TRBV7-6	NA	TRBJ1-2	NA	TGTGCCAGCAGCGAGGAGGTAAACTATGGCTACACCTTC	CASSEEVNYGYTF
TRBV6-1	TRBD2	TRBJ2-7	NA	TGTGCCAGCAGTTCAAGGACTAGCGGGGTAGACGAGCAGTACTTC	CASSSRTSGVDEQYF
TRBV8-2	NA	TRBJ2-6	NA	TGTGGCACTTCGATAACACAAAGTCGGGCCAACGTCCTGACTTTC	CGTSITQSRANVLTF
TRBV7-9	NA	TRBJ2-1	NA	TGTGCCAGCAGCGCGGACTTGTACAATGAGCAGTTCTTC	CASSADLYNEQFF
TRBV27	NA	TRBJ2-7	NA	TGTGCCAGCAGTCAGTCCGTGGGACACACGTCATACGAGCAGTACTTC	CASSQSVGHTSYEQYF
TRBV9	NA	TRBJ2-7	NA	TGTGCCAGCAGCGTAGGAGGTAGCGCCCGCAGGGGTTACGAGCAGTACTTC	CASSVGGSARRGYEQYF
TRBV19	TRBD1	TRBJ2-7	NA	TGTGCCAGTAGTATGGACAGGGGGTATAACGAGCAGTACTTC	CASSMDRGYNEQYF
TRBV9	NA	TRBJ2-5	NA	TGTGCCAGCAGCGTAGCCAAGCTAGGGGAGACCCAGTACTTC	CASSVAKLGETQYF
TRBV29-1	NA	TRBJ1-1	few	TGCAGCGTTGAATATCATGGAGGAGAGAACACTGAAGCTTTCTTT	CSVEYHGGENTEAFF
TRBV4-1	NA	TRBJ1-2	once	TGCGCCAGCAGCCAAGTACCGGGGGACTATGGCTACACCTTC	CASSQVPGDYGYTF
TRBV7-6	NA	TRBJ2-2	NA	TGTGCCAGCAGCTTAGAACGGGAGCTGGAGCTGTTTTTT	CASSLERELELFF
TRBV9	TRBD2	TRBJ2-3	NA	TGTGCCAGCAGCGGGGCCATGACTAGCGGGAGAACAGATACGCAGTATTTT	CASSGAMTSGRTDTQYF
TRBV2	NA	TRBJ1-5	NA	TGTGCCAGCAGTGAAAGGGTAACCAGCAATCAGCCCCAGCATTTT	CASSERVTSNQPQHF
TRBV13	NA	TRBJ2-6	NA	TGTGCCAGCAGCTTAGGGTCCTCTGGGGCCAACGTCCTGACTTTC	CASSLGSSGANVLTF
TRBV9	NA	TRBJ1-1	NA	TGTGCCAGCAGCCCGCTCGGTGCAGGGAGCGACACTGAAGCTTTCTTT	CASSPLGAGSDTEAFF